One sample yielded the 7 T cell receptor beta chains listed below, sequenced in a study of lymphopenia after photon versus proton radiotherapy. Some clones are missing from TCRdb's copy, which holds only in-frame ones; the method was immunoSEQ multiplex PCR. In the table there are some 76,000 clones, about 90% of which are singletons. This specimen consisted of peripheral blood, obtained from a patient treated with photon-based radiotherapy. The receptors originated from a woman between 40 and 55 years old with cholangiocarcinoma.

The chain is built from TRBV27 and TRBJ2-1; possibly TRBD2 for D (6 bases). There are 14 residues in the CDR3. Germline CDR1 is MNHEY and CDR2 is SMNVEV (reference sequence). Trimming stripped 6 bases from V and 0 bases from J, with 9 bases between. The CDR3 loop is CASSVAASYNEQFF. As DNA, the CDR3 is TGTGCCAGCAGCGTAGCGGCCTCCTACAATGAGCAGTTCTTC.

In this sample, this clone turned up once. V is TRBV5-1 and J is TRBJ2-2, with TRBD1 matching 9 bases. In germline, CDR1 is SGHRS, CDR2 YFSETQ. The CDR3 runs 15 residues. The junction had 3 bases not matched to a gene; V was cut back by 3 bases and J by 3 bases. The CDR3 here is CASSYRGLYTGELFF. For the CDR3, the DNA is TGCGCCAGCAGCTACAGGGGGCTCTACACCGGGGAGCTGTTTTTT.

This clone was observed a single time. V gene TRBV6-5 combines with J gene TRBJ2-3; D may be TRBD2 (6 bases). Germline-derived CDR1 and CDR2 are MNHEY and SVGAGI. V was shortened by 2 bases and J by 0 bases, with 9 bases between the two germline ends. The CDR3 is made up of 15 amino acids. This chain's CDR3 is CASSYRAGSTDTQYF. The CDR3 bases are TGTGCCAGCAGTTACAGGGCGGGGAGCACAGATACGCAGTATTTT.

The chain couples TRBV28 to TRBJ1-1; tentative D call: TRBD1 (6 bases). Germline lookup yields CDR1 MDHEN and CDR2 SYDVKM. CDR3 length: 12 residues. Trimming removed 8 bases from V and 6 bases from J, with 13 bases in between. CDR3 DNA sequence: TGTGCCAGCTTAGAACAGGGATCTGAAGCTTTCTTT. Protein: CASLEQGSEAFF. The full variable domain, with the rest looked up from reference TRBV28 and TRBJ1-1, is DVKVTQSSRYLVKRTGEKVFLECVQDMDHENMFWYRQDPGLGLRLIYFSYDVKMKEKGDIPEGYSVSREKKERFSLILESASTNQTSMYLCASLEQGSEAFFGQGTRLTVV.

V usage is TRBV27 and J usage is TRBJ2-3; D is undetermined. V was cut by 9 bases and J by 0 bases, with 10 bases left in between. The germline V gene has CDR1 MNHEY and CDR2 SMNVEV (reference sequence). The CDR3 totals 13 residues. The CDR3 protein is CASRTTSTDTQYF. The CDR3 DNA follows: TGTGCCAGTCGGACCACTAGCACAGATACGCAGTATTTT.

The J gene is TRBJ1-1, the V gene TRBV6-5, with D unresolved. This CDR3 is 11 amino acids long. The germline V gene encodes CDR1 MNHEY and CDR2 SVGAGI. Trimming took 3 bases from V and 5 from J, leaving 4 bases between them. CDR3 amino acids: CASSYGTEAFF. The CDR3, as DNA: TGTGCCAGCAGTTATGGTACTGAAGCTTTCTTT.

J is TRBJ2-7 and V is TRBV20-1; D may be TRBD1 or TRBD2 (5 bases each). The ends were cut back, 6 bases at V and 4 bases at J, with 10 bases in the middle. Germline loops: CDR1 DFQATT, CDR2 SNEGSKA (reference sequence). The CDR3 is 11 amino acids. The CDR3 sequence is CSAGDNYEQYF. CDR3 sequence (DNA): TGCAGTGCGGGGGATAATTACGAGCAGTACTTC.